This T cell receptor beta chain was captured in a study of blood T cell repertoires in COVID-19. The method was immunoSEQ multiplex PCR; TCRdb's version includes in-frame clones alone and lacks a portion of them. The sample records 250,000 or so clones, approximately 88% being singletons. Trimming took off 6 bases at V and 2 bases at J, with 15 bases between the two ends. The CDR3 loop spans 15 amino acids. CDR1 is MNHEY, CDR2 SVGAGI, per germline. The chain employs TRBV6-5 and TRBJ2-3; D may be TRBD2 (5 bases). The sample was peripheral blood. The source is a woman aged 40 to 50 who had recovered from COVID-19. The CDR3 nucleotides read TGTGCCAGCAGGTTACTAGTTTGGGACACAGATACGCAGTATTTT. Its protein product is CASRLLVWDTDTQYF.